The source of this TCR beta chain is a study of blood T cells in healthy people across ages. Broader study findings: Compared with aged donors, long-lived donors showed fewer expanded clones, suggesting selection. No conclusive comparison of naive versus antigen-experienced cells was possible with unsorted PBMCs. Older age coincided with a roughly linear decline in TCR beta diversity per million T cells.

Sample-barcoded 5' priming and a J-beta primer mix drove a second PCR of about 6 to 12 cycles. TCRdb processed the 5' RACE reads anew with MiXCR; each CDR3 protein has one entry. Among over 950,000 distinct CDR3 sequences listed, around two fifths were seen once. Germline CDR1 and CDR2: MNHNS and SASEGT. Trimming cost V 8 bases and J 7 bases; bases outside gene matches: 25. This CDR3 has 20 amino acids. For this clonotype: The antigen remains undetermined.

The receptor comes from a man younger than 35 in good health. V usage is TRBV6-1 and J usage is TRBJ2-1; 11 bases align to TRBD1. What was sequenced was blood. As DNA, the CDR3 is TGTGCCAGCCCATTTGCTCCGGGACAGGGGGATAGTTTCGAAAGTAATGAGCAGTTCTTC. Protein: CASPFAPGQGDSFESNEQFF.